This T cell receptor beta chain was found in a study of shared clonotypes between healthy human individuals. About the study: Donors were a couple of women and three men aged 18 to 49.

The method was immunoSEQ multiplex PCR; TCRdb's version includes in-frame clones alone and lacks a portion of them. The sample has more than 400,000 clones; more than 95% are singletons. Germline lookup yields CDR1 MNHNS and CDR2 SASEGT. The CDR3 is 15 residues long. Deletions cut 5 bases from V and 2 bases from J, with 12 bases between. Overall study findings and caveats: Richness estimates generally favored naive over memory subsets.

This clone appeared once. Antigen: not known. This chain connects TRBV6-1 to TRBJ1-4; no firm D call. This TCR derives from a woman aged 25 to 39 in good health. Sequencing was carried out using naive CD4+ T cells sorted from blood. The subset is: CD45RA+ positively selected. The CDR3 nucleotides read TGTGCCAGCAGTTTATGGACGGCCACTAATGAAAAACTGTTTTTT. Its translation: CASSLWTATNEKLFF.